The sequence of this TCR beta chain was determined in a study of blood T cells in healthy people across ages. Overall study results and limits: PBMCs that were unsorted prevented a conclusive naive versus antigen-experienced comparison.

Donor samples were obtained from healthy Caucasian individuals from Russia, aged 6 to 90. The extraction recovered at least 5.5 micrograms of total RNA per sample. A second PCR, run for roughly 6 to 11 cycles, used a sample-barcoded 5' primer plus a J-beta primer mix. Each CDR3 protein is one row after TCRdb ran MiXCR on the 5' RACE reads. The sample contains hundreds of thousands of distinct CDR3 sequences, nearly 60% of which appear only once. A word on this clonotype: No antigen is known for it.

Material for sequencing was blood. This sequence was found in a man younger than 45 in good health.

The chain's CDR3 is CSVAGLEVGAFF. CDR3 DNA: TGCAGCGTTGCTGGGCTGGAAGTCGGAGCTTTCTTT. This chain connects TRBV29-1 to TRBJ1-1; no firm D call. Germline values: CDR1 SQVTM, CDR2 ANQGSEA. Trimming removed 4 bases at V and 10 bases at J, with 16 bases between. The CDR3 is 12 residues long.